The 4 T cell receptor beta chains below were found in one sample sequenced in a study of T-cell memory formation after mild COVID-19. TCRdb re-called the 5' RACE reads with MiXCR, one entry per CDR3 protein. The profile covers 180,000 or so distinct CDR3 sequences, with around a tenth appearing a single time and 3.5% to 4.5% taken by the ten largest. The sequenced sample consisted of PBMCs or a T cell subset sorted from them (not recorded which). Receptors were obtained from a man aged 18 to 30 who had mild COVID-19 (a few samples of this study predate the infection). Cell type and time point are not known.

The chain combines TRBV27 with TRBJ2-3, with TRBD1 matching over 7 bases. Trimming cost V 4 bases and J 7 bases; bases outside gene matches: 8. The CDR3 covers 14 residues. CDR1 is MNHEY, CDR2 SMNVEV, per germline (reference sequence). CDR3 bases: TGTGCCAGCAGTTCTGGGACAGAGGGAAATACGCAGTATTTT. Amino acid sequence: CASSSGTEGNTQYF.

This clonotype has more than one count but fewer than ten. The V call is TRBV6-6, the J call TRBJ2-2, with 9 bases that match TRBD1. The germline CDR1 and CDR2 sequences are MNHNY and SVGAGI (reference sequence). J was trimmed by 4 bases and V by 6 bases; bases with no gene match: 3. The CDR3 consists of 14 residues. The CDR3 bases are TGTGCCAGCAGAACAGGGGGCCCCACCGGGGAGCTGTTTTTT. Amino acid sequence: CASRTGGPTGELFF.

This clonotype was observed a few times. The chain uses TRBV4-2 and TRBJ1-6; D is undetermined. The CDR3 extends over 12 amino acids. Germline V gives CDR1 LGHNA, CDR2 YNFKEQ. Trimming removed 2 bases at V and 12 bases at J, with 8 bases between. The CDR3 coding sequence is TGTGCCAGCAGCCAACAGGCAGAACCCCTCCACTTT. Translated: CASSQQAEPLHF.

V usage is TRBV6-2 or TRBV6-3 and J usage is TRBJ1-5; 7 bases agree with TRBD1. The CDR3 sequence is 17 residues long. Per the germline V gene, CDR1 is MNHEY and CDR2 is SVGEGT. Trimming at V came to 7 bases and at J to 5 bases, leaving 17 bases not matched to a gene. CDR3 region: CASTKYPQGTLDQPQHF. The DNA for the CDR3 is TGTGCCAGCACCAAATACCCACAGGGGACGCTCGATCAGCCCCAGCATTTT.